This T cell receptor (beta chain) was captured by sequencing in a study of blood T cells in healthy people across ages. The wider study: Per every two T cells, about one barcoded beta molecule was captured by template switching.

The V gene's germline CDR1 is SGHTA and CDR2 FQGNSA. The CDR3 sequence is 13 residues long. V was clipped by 4 bases and J by 4 bases, with 10 bases between them. This clonotype turned up a few times. Each donor was a healthy Caucasian individual from Russia, aged roughly 6 to 90. At least 5 micrograms of total RNA were extracted per sample. Then a second PCR, running about 6 to 12 cycles, was carried out with a sample-barcoded 5' primer and a J-beta primer mix. CDR3-containing paired-end reads numbering at least 2.5 million came from each sample. One entry per CDR3 protein, called by TCRdb with MiXCR from the 5' RACE reads. The sample gives fewer than 950,000 distinct CDR3 sequences, around 36% of which show up once; roughly 13% is in the top ten.

This chain links TRBV7-2 with TRBJ1-2, with a possible D match to TRBD1 (5 bases). Specimen: blood. The sequence was obtained from a man aged 18-30 years in good health. This CDR3 is CASSSTTVYGYTF. CDR3 bases: TGTGCCAGCAGCTCGACGACAGTCTATGGCTACACCTTC.